This TCR beta chain stems from a study of shared clonotypes between healthy human individuals. Germline V CDR1 and CDR2: SGHTS, YDEGEE. Trimming removed 0 bases at V and 7 bases at J, with 9 bases between. The CDR3 extends over 13 amino acids. As processed by the authors: Owing to the provision of junction-only sequences devoid of quality scores by immunoSEQ, filtering differed. The assay was immunoSEQ multiplex PCR, and TCRdb's table has in-frame clones only and misses some. The DNA gave D and trimming, while V, J and clone size come from that table. The sample lists about 2 million clones, about 94% seen once, with more than 0.9% in the top ten. Notes on this clone: The antigen is unknown.

Naive CD8 cells comprised CD45RO-negative, CCR7-positively selected cells, excluding terminally differentiated effector memory CD45RA+ cells. Nashville, Tennessee was home to all donors, each a Caucasian adult. Study outcomes and limitations: The study drew on few donors, limiting represented genetic and exposure-history diversity. Larger estimated richness was generally recorded for naive subsets relative to memory subsets.

This TCR derives from a man younger than 35 in good health. The V and J genes are TRBV5-8 and TRBJ2-3; D may be TRBD2 (5 bases). Sequencing was carried out using naive CD8+ T cells sorted from blood. DNA of the CDR3: TGTGCCAGCAGCTTGGATAGCGATAATACGCAGTATTTT. It translates to CASSLDSDNTQYF. Full variable domain (remainder filled in from reference TRBV5-8 and TRBJ2-3): EAGVTQSPTHLIKTRGQQATLRCSPISGHTSVYWYQQALGLGLQFLLWYDEGEERNRGNFPPRFSGRQFPNYSSELNVNALELEDSALYLCASSLDSDNTQYFGPGTRLTVL.